The 3 T cell receptor beta chains presented below share a single source sample, sequenced in a study of blood T cell repertoires in COVID-19 (dated by TCRdb to between 2020 and 2021). Libraries came from the immunoSEQ multiplex PCR assay. Entries here come from immuneACCESS through TCRdb and include only in-frame sequences with V and J called. Some clones fail to appear in such tables; in the studies checked, an unresolved V gene covers under half of the shortfall, and the cause of the remainder is unknown. In this sample the table shows roughly 120,000 clones, approximately 90% of which occur a single time. Together, the top ten hold 2.1% of the sample. Sample: peripheral blood. The receptors were gathered from a man over 45 with COVID-19, enrolled during active disease.

V and J are TRBV29-1 and TRBJ2-5; 8 bases align to TRBD2. Trimming took 6 bases from V and 4 from J; bases not matched to a gene: 13. This CDR3 has 15 amino acids. Germline V gene data show CDR1 as SQVTM and CDR2 as ANQGSEA. The CDR3 sequence is CSVKKTSDIPETQYF. CDR3 DNA: TGCAGCGTAAAAAAGACTAGCGATATCCCAGAGACCCAGTACTTC.

The chain has TRBV12-3 or TRBV12-4 and TRBJ1-2; D remains unclear. The germline V and J ends were trimmed by 7 bases and 6 bases, with 12 bases remaining between them. The length of the CDR3 is 12 residues. CDR3 in DNA: TGTGCCAGCACCCGCTCGGAGGATGGCTACACCTTC. Translated, it gives CASTRSEDGYTF.

The chain combines TRBV10-2 with TRBJ1-2, with 7 nucleotides matching TRBD1. Germline CDR1 is WSHSY and CDR2 is SAAADI. The V and J ends lost 3 bases and 3 bases, in that order; junction bases with no gene match: 1. This CDR3 contains 13 residues. CDR3: CASSDGTDYGYTF. The DNA for the CDR3 is TGCGCCAGCAGTGATGGGACAGACTATGGCTACACCTTC.